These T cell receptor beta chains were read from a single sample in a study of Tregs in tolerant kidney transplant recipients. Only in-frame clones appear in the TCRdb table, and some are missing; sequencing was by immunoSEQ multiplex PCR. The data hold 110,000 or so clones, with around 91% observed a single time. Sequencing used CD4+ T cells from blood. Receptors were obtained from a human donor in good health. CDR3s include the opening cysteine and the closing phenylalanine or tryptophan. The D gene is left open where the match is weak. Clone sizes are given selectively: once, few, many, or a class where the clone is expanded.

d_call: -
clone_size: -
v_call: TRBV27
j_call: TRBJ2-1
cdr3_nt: TGTGCCAGCAGTTTCAGGGGGGTCGCGAATGAGCAGTTCTTC
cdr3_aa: CASSFRGVANEQFF

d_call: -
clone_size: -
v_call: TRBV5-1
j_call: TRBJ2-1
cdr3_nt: TGCGCCAGCAGCTTGGGGACTATCTCTAATGAGCAGTTCTTC
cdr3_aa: CASSLGTISNEQFF

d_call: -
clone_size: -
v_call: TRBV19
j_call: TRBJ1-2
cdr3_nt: TGTGCCAGTAGTCAGGATATCCGGGTAACGTTAGGCTACACCTTC
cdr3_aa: CASSQDIRVTLGYTF

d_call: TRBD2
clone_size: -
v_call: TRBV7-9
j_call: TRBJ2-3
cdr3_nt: TGTGCCAGCAGCACACTGGGGACTAGCGATCCTAGGTATGGGGATACGCAGTATTTT
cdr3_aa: CASSTLGTSDPRYGDTQYF

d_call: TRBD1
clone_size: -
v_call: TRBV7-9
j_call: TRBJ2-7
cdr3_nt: TGTGCCAGCAGCCTACAGGGGACCTACGAGCAGTACTTC
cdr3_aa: CASSLQGTYEQYF

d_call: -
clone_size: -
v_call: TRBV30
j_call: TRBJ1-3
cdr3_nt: TGTGCCTGGAGTCATAGGGCCTCTGGAAACACCATATATTTT
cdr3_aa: CAWSHRASGNTIYF

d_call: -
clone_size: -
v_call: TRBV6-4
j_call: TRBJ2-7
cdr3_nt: TGTGCCAGCAGTAACAGGAATTCCTACGAGCAGTACTTC
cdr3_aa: CASSNRNSYEQYF

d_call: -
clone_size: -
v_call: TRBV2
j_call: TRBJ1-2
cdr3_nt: TGTGCCAGCAGTGGCGGCGGCTATGGCTACACCTTC
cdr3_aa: CASSGGGYGYTF

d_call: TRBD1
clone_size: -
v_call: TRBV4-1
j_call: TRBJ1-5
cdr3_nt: TGCGCCAGCAGCCTCTGGACAGGCCTCCCGAATCAGCCCCAGCATTTT
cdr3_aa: CASSLWTGLPNQPQHF

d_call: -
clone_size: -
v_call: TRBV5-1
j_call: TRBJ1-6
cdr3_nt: TGCGCCAGCAGCCCACGACAAGAATCTTTTTATAATTCACCCCTCCACTTT
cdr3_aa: CASSPRQESFYNSPLHF

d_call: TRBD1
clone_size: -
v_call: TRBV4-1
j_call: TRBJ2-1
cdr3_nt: TGCGCCAGCAGCCAAGATTGGGACAGGGCTGAGCAGTTCTTC
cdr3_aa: CASSQDWDRAEQFF

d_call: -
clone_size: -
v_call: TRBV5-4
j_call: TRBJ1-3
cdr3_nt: TGTGCCAGCAGCCAAGAAGGAAACACCATATATTTT
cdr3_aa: CASSQEGNTIYF

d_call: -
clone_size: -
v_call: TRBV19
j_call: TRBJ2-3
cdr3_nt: TGTGCCAGTAGTAGGGCGGAGGGGGGTACGCAGTATTTT
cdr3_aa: CASSRAEGGTQYF

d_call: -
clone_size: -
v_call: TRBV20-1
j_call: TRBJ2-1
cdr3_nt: TGCAGTGCCACGGGACAACGGGAGCAGTTCTTC
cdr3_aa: CSATGQREQFF

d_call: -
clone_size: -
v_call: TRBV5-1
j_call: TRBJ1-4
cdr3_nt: TGCGCCAGCAGCTTCATGGGGGCGGGAGGTGAAAAACTGTTTTTT
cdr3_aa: CASSFMGAGGEKLFF

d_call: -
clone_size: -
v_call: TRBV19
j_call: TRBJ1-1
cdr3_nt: TGTGCCAGTAGTATGATCAGCTCGATCGCGCTCGCTGAAGCTTTCTTT
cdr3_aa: CASSMISSIALAEAFF

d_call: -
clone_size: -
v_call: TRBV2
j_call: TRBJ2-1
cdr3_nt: TGTGCCAGCAGAGAAAGACGGCCCATGAGCTCCTACAATGAGCAGTTCTTC
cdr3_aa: CASRERRPMSSYNEQFF

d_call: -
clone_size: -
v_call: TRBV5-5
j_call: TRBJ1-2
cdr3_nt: TGTGCCAGCAGCTTGGCGTTAGACTATGGCTACACCTTC
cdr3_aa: CASSLALDYGYTF

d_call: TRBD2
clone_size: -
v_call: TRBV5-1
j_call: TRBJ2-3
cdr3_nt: TGCGCCAGCAGCCCACTAGCGGGGGGGCCAGATACGCAGTATTTT
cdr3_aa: CASSPLAGGPDTQYF

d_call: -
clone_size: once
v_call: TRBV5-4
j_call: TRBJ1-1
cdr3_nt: TGTGCCAGCAGCCCCGGGGTAGGAGACACTGAAGCTTTCTTT
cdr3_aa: CASSPGVGDTEAFF

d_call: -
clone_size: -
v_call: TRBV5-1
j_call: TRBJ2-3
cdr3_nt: TGCGCCAGCAGCTTGGAGGGAATGGAGCAGTATTTT
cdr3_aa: CASSLEGMEQYF

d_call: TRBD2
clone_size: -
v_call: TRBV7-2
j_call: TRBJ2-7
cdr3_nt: TGTGCCAGCAGCCCCGCCGGACTAGCGGGAGTCGGGGAGCAGTACTTC
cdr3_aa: CASSPAGLAGVGEQYF

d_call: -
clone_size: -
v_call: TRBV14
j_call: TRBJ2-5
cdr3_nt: TGTGCCAGCAGCCAAGAATCTTGGCGAGAGACCCAGTACTTC
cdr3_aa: CASSQESWRETQYF

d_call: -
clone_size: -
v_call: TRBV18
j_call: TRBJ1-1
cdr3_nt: TGTGCCAGCTCACCACCCGGGCGAGGCATGAACACTGAAGCTTTCTTT
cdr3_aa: CASSPPGRGMNTEAFF

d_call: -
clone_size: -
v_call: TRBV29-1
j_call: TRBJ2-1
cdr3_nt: TGCAGCGTTTTGTTTAGAAGGGATGAGCAGTTCTTC
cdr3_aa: CSVLFRRDEQFF

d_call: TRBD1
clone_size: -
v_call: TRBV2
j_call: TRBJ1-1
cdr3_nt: TGTGCCAGCAGCCGCGGGACAGTCACTGAAGCTTTCTTT
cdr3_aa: CASSRGTVTEAFF

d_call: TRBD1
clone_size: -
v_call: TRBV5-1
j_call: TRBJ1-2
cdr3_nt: TGCGCCAGCAGCTTGGGACAGGGCGCTGCTAACTATGGCTACACCTTC
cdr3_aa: CASSLGQGAANYGYTF

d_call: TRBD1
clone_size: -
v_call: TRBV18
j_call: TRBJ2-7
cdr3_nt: TGTGCCAGCTCACCGGGGACAGTCTCCTACGAGCAGTACTTC
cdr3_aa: CASSPGTVSYEQYF

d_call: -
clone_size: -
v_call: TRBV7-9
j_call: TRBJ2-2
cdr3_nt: TGTGCCAGCAGCTTACAGGGAATAACCGGGGAGCTGTTTTTT
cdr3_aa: CASSLQGITGELFF

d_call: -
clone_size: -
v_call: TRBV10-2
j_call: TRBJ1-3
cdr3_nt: TGCGCCAGCAGTGAGTCTAACACCATATATTTT
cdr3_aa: CASSESNTIYF

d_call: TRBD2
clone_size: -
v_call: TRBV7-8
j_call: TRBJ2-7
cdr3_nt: TGTGCCAGCAGCTCGGCAGGGACTAGCAGCGCCTACGAGCAGTACTTC
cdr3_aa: CASSSAGTSSAYEQYF

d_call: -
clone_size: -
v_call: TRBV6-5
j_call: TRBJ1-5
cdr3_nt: TGTGCCAGCAGTTACTCAGGGAATGATCAGCCCCAGCATTTT
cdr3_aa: CASSYSGNDQPQHF

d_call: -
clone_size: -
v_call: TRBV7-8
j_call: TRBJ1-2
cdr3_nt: TGTGCCAGCAGCACCGCGGGCCGGGGGATCTATGGCTACACCTTC
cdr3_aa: CASSTAGRGIYGYTF

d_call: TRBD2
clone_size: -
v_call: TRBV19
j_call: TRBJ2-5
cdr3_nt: TGTGCCAGTATCCTGGGGACTAGCGGGCCTTCACAAGAGACCCAGTACTTC
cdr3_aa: CASILGTSGPSQETQYF

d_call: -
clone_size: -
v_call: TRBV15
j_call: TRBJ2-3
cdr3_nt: TGTGCCACCAGCAGACCGGGTGGTACGCAGTATTTT
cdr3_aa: CATSRPGGTQYF

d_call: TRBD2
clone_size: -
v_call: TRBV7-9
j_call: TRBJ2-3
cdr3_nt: TGTGCCAGCAGCTCAGCCGGGACTAGCGGCACAGATACGCAGTATTTT
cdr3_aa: CASSSAGTSGTDTQYF

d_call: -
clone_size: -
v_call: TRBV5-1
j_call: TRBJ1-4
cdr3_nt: TGCGCCAGCACCCCGGGGAGGGGAAAACTGTTTTTT
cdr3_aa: CASTPGRGKLFF

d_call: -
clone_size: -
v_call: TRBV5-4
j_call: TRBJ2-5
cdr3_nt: TGTGCCAGCAGCTTTTTGGGGGAGACCCAGTACTTC
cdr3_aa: CASSFLGETQYF

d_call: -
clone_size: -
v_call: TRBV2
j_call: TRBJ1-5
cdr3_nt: TGTGCCAGCAGTGACGAAGCGGTACAGCCCCAGCATTTT
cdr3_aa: CASSDEAVQPQHF

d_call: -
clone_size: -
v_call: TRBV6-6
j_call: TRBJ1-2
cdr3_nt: TGTGCCAGCAGCGGGATAGGAGGCGGCGCGTACACCTTC
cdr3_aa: CASSGIGGGAYTF

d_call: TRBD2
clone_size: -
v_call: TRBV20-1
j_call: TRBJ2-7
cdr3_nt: TGCAGTGCCGCATCTTTAGCGGGAGCGTACTTC
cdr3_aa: CSAASLAGAYF

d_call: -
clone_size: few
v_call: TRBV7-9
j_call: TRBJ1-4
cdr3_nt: TGTGCCAGCAGCCACCGGGGTGAGGCTAATGAAAAACTGTTTTTT
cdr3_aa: CASSHRGEANEKLFF

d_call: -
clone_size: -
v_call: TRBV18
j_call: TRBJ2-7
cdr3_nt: TGTGCCAGCTCACCGCAAGGCGGTTCCTACGAGCAGTACTTC
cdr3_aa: CASSPQGGSYEQYF

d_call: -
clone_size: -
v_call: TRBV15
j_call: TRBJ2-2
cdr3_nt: TGTGCCACTCGTGCACCGACAGGACTCGCGAACACCGGGGAGCTGTTTTTT
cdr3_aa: CATRAPTGLANTGELFF

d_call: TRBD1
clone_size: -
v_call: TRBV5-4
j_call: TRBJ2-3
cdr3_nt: TGTGCCAGCAGCTCGCGGGACAGGGGCGGCGATACGCAGTATTTT
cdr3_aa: CASSSRDRGGDTQYF

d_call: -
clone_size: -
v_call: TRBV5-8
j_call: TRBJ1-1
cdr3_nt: TGTGCCAGCAGCTTGGAGGCAAAAATGAACACTGAAGCTTTCTTT
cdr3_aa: CASSLEAKMNTEAFF

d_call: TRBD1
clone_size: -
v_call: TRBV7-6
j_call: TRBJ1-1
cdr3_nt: TGTGCCAGCAGCCAGGACAGGGCCACTGAAGCTTTCTTT
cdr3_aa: CASSQDRATEAFF

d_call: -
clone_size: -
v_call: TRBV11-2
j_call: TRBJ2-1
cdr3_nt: TGTGCCAGCAGCGTAAGGGGAAACTCCTACAATGAGCAGTTCTTC
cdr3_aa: CASSVRGNSYNEQFF

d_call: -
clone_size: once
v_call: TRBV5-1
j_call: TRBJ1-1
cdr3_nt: TGCGCCAGCAGCCTACAGCAGGGTTTCGCTGAAGCTTTCTTT
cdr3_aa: CASSLQQGFAEAFF

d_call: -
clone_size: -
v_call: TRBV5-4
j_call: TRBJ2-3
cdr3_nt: TGTGCCAGCAGCCGGGGGGGGGACAGTTCCCAAGTTACGCAGTATTTT
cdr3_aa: CASSRGGDSSQVTQYF

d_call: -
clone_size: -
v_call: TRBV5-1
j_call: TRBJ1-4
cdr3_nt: TGCGCCAGCAGCTCCAGACCGCTCGAGGCTAATGAAAAACTGTTTTTT
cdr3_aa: CASSSRPLEANEKLFF

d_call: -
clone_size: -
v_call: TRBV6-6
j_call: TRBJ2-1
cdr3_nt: TGTGCCAGCAGTTCGGACGGATACAATGAGCAGTTCTTC
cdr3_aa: CASSSDGYNEQFF

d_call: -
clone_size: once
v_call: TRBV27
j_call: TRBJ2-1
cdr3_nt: TGTGCCAGCAGTTTACAGGGACAATACAATGAGCAGTTCTTC
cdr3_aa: CASSLQGQYNEQFF

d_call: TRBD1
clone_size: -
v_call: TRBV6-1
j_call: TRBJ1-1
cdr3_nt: TGTGCCAGCAGTGCCGGGACAGGGGGCACTGAAGCTTTCTTT
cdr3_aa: CASSAGTGGTEAFF

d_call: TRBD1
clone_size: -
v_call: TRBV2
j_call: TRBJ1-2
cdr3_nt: TGTGCCAGCAGTGGCAGGGACAGGGGCCTTCTGGGTAACTATGGCTACACCTTC
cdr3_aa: CASSGRDRGLLGNYGYTF

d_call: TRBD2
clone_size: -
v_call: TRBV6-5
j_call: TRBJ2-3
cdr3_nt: TGTGCCAGCAGGGGACTAGCGGGGGGCACAGATACGCAGTATTTT
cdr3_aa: CASRGLAGGTDTQYF

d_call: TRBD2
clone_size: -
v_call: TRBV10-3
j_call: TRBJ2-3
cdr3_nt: TGTGCCATCAGCGAGGGGAGCGGGGGGCCGGATACGCAGTATTTT
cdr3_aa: CAISEGSGGPDTQYF

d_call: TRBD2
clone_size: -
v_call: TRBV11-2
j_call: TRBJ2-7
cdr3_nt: TGTGCCAGCCAAGGGAGGGAAACGGGAGCCTACGAGCAGTACTTC
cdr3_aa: CASQGRETGAYEQYF